This TCR beta chain was recorded in a study of blood T cell repertoires in COVID-19. In the study overall: The United States, Italy and Spain supplied acute and convalescent COVID-19 samples. Sources were T cells, B-cell-depleted T cells, or PBMCs; the material itself was cDNA or gDNA.

Study processing details: Using reference gene primer amplification, nucleated cell counts were estimated. Here immunoSEQ multiplex PCR was the method, and the copy in TCRdb shows in-frame clones only, minus some. The DNA gave D and trimming, while V, J and clone size come from that table. The sample lists about 210,000 clones, more than 85% occurring once. There are 14 residues in the CDR3. Germline CDR1 reads KGHSH; CDR2 reads LQKENI. The junction had 9 bases not matched to a gene; V was cut back by 6 bases and J by 7 bases. The chain combines TRBV18 with TRBJ1-5; 7 nucleotides align to TRBD1. The TCR originated in a man in his forties with acute or convalescent COVID-19. Sequencing used peripheral blood. The CDR3 loop reads CASSPVQGQQPQHF. CDR3 bases: TGTGCCAGCTCCCCCGTACAGGGGCAGCAGCCCCAGCATTTT.